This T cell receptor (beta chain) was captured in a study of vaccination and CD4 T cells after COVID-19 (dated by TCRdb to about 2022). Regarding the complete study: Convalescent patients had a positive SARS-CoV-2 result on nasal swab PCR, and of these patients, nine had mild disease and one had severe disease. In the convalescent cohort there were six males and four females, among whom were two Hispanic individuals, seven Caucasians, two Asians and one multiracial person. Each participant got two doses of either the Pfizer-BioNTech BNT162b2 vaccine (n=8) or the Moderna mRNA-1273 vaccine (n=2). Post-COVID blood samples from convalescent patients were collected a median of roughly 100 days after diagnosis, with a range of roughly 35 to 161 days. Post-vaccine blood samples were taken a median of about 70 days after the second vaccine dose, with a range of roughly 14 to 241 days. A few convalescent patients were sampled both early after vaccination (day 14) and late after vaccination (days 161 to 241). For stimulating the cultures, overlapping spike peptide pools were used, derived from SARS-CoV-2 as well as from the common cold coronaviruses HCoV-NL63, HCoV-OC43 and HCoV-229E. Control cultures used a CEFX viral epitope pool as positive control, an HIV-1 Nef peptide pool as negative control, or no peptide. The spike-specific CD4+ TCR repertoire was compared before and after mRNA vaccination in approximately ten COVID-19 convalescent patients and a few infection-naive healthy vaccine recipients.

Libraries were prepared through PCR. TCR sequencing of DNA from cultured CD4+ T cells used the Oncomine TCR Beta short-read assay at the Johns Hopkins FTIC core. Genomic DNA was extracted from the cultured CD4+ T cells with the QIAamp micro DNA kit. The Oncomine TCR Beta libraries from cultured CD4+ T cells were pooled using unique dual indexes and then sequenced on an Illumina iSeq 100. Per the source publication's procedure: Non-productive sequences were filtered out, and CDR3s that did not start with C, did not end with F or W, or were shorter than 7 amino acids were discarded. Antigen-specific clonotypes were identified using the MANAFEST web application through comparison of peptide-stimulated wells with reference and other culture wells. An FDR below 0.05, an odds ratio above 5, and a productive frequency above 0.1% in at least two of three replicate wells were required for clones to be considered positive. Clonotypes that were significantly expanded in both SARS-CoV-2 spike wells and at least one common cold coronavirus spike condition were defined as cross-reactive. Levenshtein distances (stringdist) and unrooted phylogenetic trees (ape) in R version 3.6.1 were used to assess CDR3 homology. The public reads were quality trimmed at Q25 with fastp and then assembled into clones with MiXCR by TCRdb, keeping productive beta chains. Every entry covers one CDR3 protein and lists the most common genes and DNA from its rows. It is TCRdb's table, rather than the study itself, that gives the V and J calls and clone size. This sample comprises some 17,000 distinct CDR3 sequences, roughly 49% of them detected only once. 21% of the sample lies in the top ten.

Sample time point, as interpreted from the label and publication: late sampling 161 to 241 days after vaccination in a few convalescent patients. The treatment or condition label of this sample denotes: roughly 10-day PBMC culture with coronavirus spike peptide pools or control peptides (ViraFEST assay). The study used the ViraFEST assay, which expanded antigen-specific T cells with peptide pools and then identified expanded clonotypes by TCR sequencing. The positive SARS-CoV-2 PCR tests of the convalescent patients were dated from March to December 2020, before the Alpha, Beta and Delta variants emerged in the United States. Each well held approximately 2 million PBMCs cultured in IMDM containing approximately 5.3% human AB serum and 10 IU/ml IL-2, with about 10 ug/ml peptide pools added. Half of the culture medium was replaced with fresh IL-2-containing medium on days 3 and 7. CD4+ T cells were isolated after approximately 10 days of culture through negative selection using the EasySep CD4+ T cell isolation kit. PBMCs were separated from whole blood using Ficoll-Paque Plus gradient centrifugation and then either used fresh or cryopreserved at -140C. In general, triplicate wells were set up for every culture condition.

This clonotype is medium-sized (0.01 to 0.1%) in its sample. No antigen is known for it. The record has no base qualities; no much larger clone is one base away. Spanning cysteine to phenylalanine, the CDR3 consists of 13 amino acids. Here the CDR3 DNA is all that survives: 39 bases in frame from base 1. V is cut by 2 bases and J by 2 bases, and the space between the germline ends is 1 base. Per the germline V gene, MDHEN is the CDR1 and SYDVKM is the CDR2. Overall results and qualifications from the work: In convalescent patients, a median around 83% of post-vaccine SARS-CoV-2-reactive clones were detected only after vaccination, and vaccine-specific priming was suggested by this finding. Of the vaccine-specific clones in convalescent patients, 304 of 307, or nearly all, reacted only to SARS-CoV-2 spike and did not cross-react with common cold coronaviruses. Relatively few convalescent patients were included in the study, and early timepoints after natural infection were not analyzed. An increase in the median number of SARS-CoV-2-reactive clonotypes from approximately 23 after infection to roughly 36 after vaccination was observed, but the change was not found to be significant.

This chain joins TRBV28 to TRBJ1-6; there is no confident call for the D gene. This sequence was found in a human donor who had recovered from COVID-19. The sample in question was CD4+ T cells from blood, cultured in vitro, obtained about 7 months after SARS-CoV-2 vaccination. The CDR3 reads CASSLTYNSPLHF. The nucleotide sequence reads TGTGCCAGCAGTTTAACCTATAATTCACCCCTCCACTTT.